Listed below are T cell receptor beta chains from one sample, sequenced in a study of identical twins. A single record per CDR3 protein comes from TCRdb applying MiXCR to the 5' RACE reads. The sample lists hundreds of thousands of distinct CDR3 sequences, approximately 6.1% seen once, with 1.5% to 2% in the top ten. Sequenced material: naive T cells sorted from blood. These receptors were obtained from a man younger than 30 in good health. Both conserved end residues are part of each CDR3. Each record gives: CDR3 protein, CDR3 DNA, J gene, V gene, clone size, D gene. D genes are given only for firm matches. Rows may omit the clone size; those that give it use once, few, many or a size class.

cdr3_aa: CASTQGQGSGAEAFF; cdr3_nt: TGTGCCAGCACCCAGGGACAGGGGTCGGGCGCTGAAGCTTTCTTT; j_call: TRBJ1-1; v_call: TRBV2; clone_size: .; d_call: TRBD1
cdr3_aa: CSVVTSGTYNEQFF; cdr3_nt: TGCAGCGTTGTGACTAGCGGGACGTACAATGAGCAGTTCTTC; j_call: TRBJ2-1; v_call: TRBV29-1; clone_size: many; d_call: TRBD2
cdr3_aa: CASSESKGDGYTF; cdr3_nt: TGCGCCAGCAGTGAGTCGAAGGGGGATGGCTACACCTTC; j_call: TRBJ1-2; v_call: TRBV10-1; clone_size: many; d_call: .
cdr3_aa: CATSDEGMIRGNEQFF; cdr3_nt: TGTGCCACCAGTGATGAGGGGATGATTAGGGGCAATGAGCAGTTCTTC; j_call: TRBJ2-1; v_call: TRBV24-1; clone_size: many; d_call: .
cdr3_aa: CSVAAGQNNEKLFF; cdr3_nt: TGCAGCGTCGCCGCAGGACAGAATAATGAAAAACTGTTTTTT; j_call: TRBJ1-4; v_call: TRBV29-1; clone_size: many; d_call: .
cdr3_aa: CASSLAELRDSTYEQFF; cdr3_nt: TGCGCCAGCAGCTTGGCGGAGTTACGGGACAGTACCTACGAGCAGTTCTTC; j_call: TRBJ2-1; v_call: TRBV5-1; clone_size: .; d_call: TRBD1
cdr3_aa: CASSLRGRGEDTEAFF; cdr3_nt: TGTGCCAGCAGCTTAAGGGGGCGAGGTGAGGACACTGAAGCTTTCTTT; j_call: TRBJ1-1; v_call: TRBV7-6; clone_size: many; d_call: TRBD1
cdr3_aa: CASRNMDEGDTQYF; cdr3_nt: TGTGCCAGCAGAAATATGGACGAGGGGGATACGCAGTATTTT; j_call: TRBJ2-3; v_call: TRBV27; clone_size: .; d_call: .
cdr3_aa: CASSLPKDLNTEAFF; cdr3_nt: TGCGCCAGCAGCTTGCCCAAAGATTTGAACACTGAAGCTTTCTTT; j_call: TRBJ1-1; v_call: TRBV5-1; clone_size: .; d_call: .
cdr3_aa: CATSDPELAGGRNEQFF; cdr3_nt: TGTGCCACCAGTGATCCCGAACTAGCGGGAGGGCGCAATGAGCAGTTCTTC; j_call: TRBJ2-1; v_call: TRBV24-1; clone_size: many; d_call: TRBD2
cdr3_aa: CASSQDRVQAQHF; cdr3_nt: TGTGCCAGCAGCCAAGATAGGGTCCAGGCCCAGCATTTT; j_call: TRBJ1-5; v_call: TRBV4-2; clone_size: many; d_call: .
cdr3_aa: CASSVGNRRETQYF; cdr3_nt: TGTGCCAGCAGCGTAGGGAATCGACGAGAGACCCAGTACTTC; j_call: TRBJ2-5; v_call: TRBV9; clone_size: many; d_call: .
cdr3_aa: CASSYSPTVYSYEQYF; cdr3_nt: TGTGCCAGCAGTTATTCCCCGACAGTCTACTCCTACGAGCAGTACTTC; j_call: TRBJ2-7; v_call: TRBV6-5; clone_size: many; d_call: .
cdr3_aa: CASKTIWSSYEQYF; cdr3_nt: TGTGCCAGCAAAACGATCTGGAGCTCCTACGAGCAGTACTTC; j_call: TRBJ2-7; v_call: TRBV7-8; clone_size: many; d_call: .
cdr3_aa: CAISPQGDEQFF; cdr3_nt: TGTGCCATCAGTCCTCAGGGGGACGAGCAGTTCTTC; j_call: TRBJ2-1; v_call: TRBV10-3; clone_size: many; d_call: TRBD1
cdr3_aa: CASSSPGLYTDTQYF; cdr3_nt: TGTGCCAGCAGCTCCCCGGGACTATACACAGATACGCAGTATTTT; j_call: TRBJ2-3; v_call: TRBV5-4; clone_size: .; d_call: TRBD2
cdr3_aa: CASIDTSDETQYF; cdr3_nt: TGTGCCAGCATTGACACTAGCGACGAGACCCAGTACTTC; j_call: TRBJ2-5; v_call: TRBV6-2/TRBV6-3; clone_size: many; d_call: TRBD2
cdr3_aa: CASILGQAQETQYF; cdr3_nt: TGTGCCAGCATCCTCGGACAGGCGCAAGAGACCCAGTACTTC; j_call: TRBJ2-5; v_call: TRBV7-9; clone_size: .; d_call: TRBD1
cdr3_aa: CSVVTQGGGGYTF; cdr3_nt: TGCAGCGTTGTTACCCAGGGCGGTGGTGGCTACACCTTC; j_call: TRBJ1-2; v_call: TRBV29-1; clone_size: .; d_call: .
cdr3_aa: CASSPRTGNTDTQYF; cdr3_nt: TGTGCCAGCAGCCCGAGGACAGGAAACACAGATACGCAGTATTTT; j_call: TRBJ2-3; v_call: TRBV7-9; clone_size: many; d_call: TRBD1
cdr3_aa: CASSVEPVAGGYNEQFF; cdr3_nt: TGTGCCAGCAGCGTAGAACCCGTAGCGGGAGGCTACAATGAGCAGTTCTTC; j_call: TRBJ2-1; v_call: TRBV9; clone_size: many; d_call: TRBD2
cdr3_aa: CASRGLAEFTDTQYF; cdr3_nt: TGTGCCAGCAGGGGACTAGCGGAATTCACAGATACGCAGTATTTT; j_call: TRBJ2-3; v_call: TRBV12-3/TRBV12-4; clone_size: few; d_call: TRBD2